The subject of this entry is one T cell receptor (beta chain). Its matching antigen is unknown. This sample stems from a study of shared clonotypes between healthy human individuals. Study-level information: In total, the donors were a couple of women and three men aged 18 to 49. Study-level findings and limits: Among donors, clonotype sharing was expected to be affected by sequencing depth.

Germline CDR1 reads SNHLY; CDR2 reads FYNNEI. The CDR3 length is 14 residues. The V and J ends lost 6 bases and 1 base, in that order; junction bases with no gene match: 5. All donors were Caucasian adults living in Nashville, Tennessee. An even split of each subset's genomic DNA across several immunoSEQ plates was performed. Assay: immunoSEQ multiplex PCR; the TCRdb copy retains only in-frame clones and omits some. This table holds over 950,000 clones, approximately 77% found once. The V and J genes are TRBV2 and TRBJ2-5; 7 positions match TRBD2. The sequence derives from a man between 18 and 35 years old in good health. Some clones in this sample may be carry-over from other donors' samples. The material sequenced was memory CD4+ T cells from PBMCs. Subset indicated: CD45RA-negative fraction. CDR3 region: CASRQTSRQETQYF. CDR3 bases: TGTGCCAGCAGGCAGACTAGCCGCCAAGAGACCCAGTACTTC.